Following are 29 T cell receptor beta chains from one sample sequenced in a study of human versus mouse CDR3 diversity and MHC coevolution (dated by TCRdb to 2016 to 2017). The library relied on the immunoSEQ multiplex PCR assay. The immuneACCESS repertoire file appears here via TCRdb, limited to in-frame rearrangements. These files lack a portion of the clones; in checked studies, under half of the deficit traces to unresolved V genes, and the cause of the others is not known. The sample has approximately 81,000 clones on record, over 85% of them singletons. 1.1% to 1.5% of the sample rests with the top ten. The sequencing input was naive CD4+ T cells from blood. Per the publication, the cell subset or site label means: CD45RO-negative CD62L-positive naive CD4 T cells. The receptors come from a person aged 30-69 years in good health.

DNA of the CDR3: TGTGCCAGCAGTTTATCGGGAGGGCCAAGCACAGATACGCAGTATTTT. It specifies CASSLSGGPSTDTQYF. The chain joins TRBV28 to TRBJ2-3; TRBD2 matches at 8 bases. Germline lookup yields CDR1 MDHEN and CDR2 SYDVKM. The CDR3 extends over 16 amino acids. Trimming removed 1 base from V and 0 bases from J; junction bases left unmatched: 3. The complete variable domain, with remaining parts taken from reference TRBV28 and TRBJ2-3, reads DVKVTQSSRYLVKRTGEKVFLECVQDMDHENMFWYRQDPGLGLRLIYFSYDVKMKEKGDIPEGYSVSREKKERFSLILESASTNQTSMYLCASSLSGGPSTDTQYFGPGTRLTVL.

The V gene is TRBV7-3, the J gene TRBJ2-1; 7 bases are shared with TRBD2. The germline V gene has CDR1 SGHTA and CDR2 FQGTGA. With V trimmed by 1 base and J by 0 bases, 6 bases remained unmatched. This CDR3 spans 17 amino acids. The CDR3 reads CASSLNPGGSSYNEQFF. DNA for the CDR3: TGTGCCAGCAGCTTAAATCCCGGCGGGAGCTCCTACAATGAGCAGTTCTTC.

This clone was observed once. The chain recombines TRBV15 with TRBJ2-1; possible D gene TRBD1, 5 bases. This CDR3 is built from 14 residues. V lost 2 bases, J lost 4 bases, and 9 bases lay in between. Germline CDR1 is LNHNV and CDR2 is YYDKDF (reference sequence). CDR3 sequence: CATSRSTEYNEQFF. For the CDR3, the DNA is TGTGCCACCAGCAGATCGACAGAATACAATGAGCAGTTCTTC. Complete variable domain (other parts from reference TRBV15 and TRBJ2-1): DAMVIQNPRYQVTQFGKPVTLSCSQTLNHNVMYWYQQKSSQAPKLLFHYYDKDFNNEADTPDNFQSRRPNTSFCFLDIRSPGLGDTAMYLCATSRSTEYNEQFFGPGTRLTVL.

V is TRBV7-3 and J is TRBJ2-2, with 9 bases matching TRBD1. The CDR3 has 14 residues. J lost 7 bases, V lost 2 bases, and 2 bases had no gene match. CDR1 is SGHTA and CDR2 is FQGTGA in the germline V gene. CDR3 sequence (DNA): TGTGCCAGCAGCTTAGGGACAGGGCTCGGGGAGCTGTTTTTT. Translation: CASSLGTGLGELFF. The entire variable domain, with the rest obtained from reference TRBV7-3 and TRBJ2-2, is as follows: GAGVSQTPSNKVTEKGKYVELRCDPISGHTALYWYRQSLGQGPEFLIYFQGTGAADDSGLPNDRFFAVRPEGSVSTLKIQRTERGDSAVYLCASSLGTGLGELFFGEGSRLTVL.

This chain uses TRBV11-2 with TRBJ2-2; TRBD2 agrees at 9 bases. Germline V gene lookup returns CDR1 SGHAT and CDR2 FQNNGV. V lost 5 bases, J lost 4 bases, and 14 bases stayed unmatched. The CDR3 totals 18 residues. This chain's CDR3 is CASSRTTGGRAPTGELFF. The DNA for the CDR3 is TGTGCCAGCAGCCGTACGACGGGCGGGAGGGCCCCCACCGGGGAGCTGTTTTTT.

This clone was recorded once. CDR3 sequence reads: CAWSLSGGSYNEQFF. In DNA form, the CDR3 reads TGTGCCTGGAGTCTTAGCGGGGGGAGCTACAATGAGCAGTTCTTC. The genes are TRBV30 and TRBJ2-1; 10 bases fit TRBD2. J lost 3 bases, V lost 2 bases, and 4 bases had no gene match. The CDR3 has 15 amino acids. Looked up from germline, CDR1 is GTSNPN and CDR2 is SVGIG (reference sequence). Full variable domain (rest looked up from reference TRBV30 and TRBJ2-1): SQTIHQWPATLVQPVGSPLSLECTVEGTSNPNLYWYRQAAGRGLQLLFYSVGIGQISSEVPQNLSASRPQDRQFILSSKKLLLSDSGFYLCAWSLSGGSYNEQFFGPGTRLTVL.

The CDR3 DNA sequence: TGTGCCAGCAGCTTAGTGGCAGGTCTCCAGGATGCAAATATCGGCTACACCTTC. This encodes CASSLVAGLQDANIGYTF. The chain recombines TRBV7-9 with TRBJ1-2; unclear D gene. CDR1 is SEHNR, CDR2 FQNEAQ, per germline (reference sequence). The V end was cut by 1 base, the J end by 8 bases, with 26 bases between. The CDR3 contains 18 residues. Full variable domain (outside the CDR3, taken from reference TRBV7-9 and TRBJ1-2): DTGVSQNPRHKITKRGQNVTFRCDPISEHNRLYWYRQTLGQGPEFLTYFQNEAQLEKSRLLSDRFSAERPKGSFSTLEIQRTEQGDSAMYLCASSLVAGLQDANIGYTFGSGTRLTVV.

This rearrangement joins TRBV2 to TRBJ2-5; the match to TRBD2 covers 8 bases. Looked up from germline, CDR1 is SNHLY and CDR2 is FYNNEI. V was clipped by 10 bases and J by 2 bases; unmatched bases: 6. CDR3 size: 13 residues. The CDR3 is CATRAGGQETQYF. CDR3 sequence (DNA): TGTGCCACCCGGGCGGGAGGACAAGAGACCCAGTACTTC.

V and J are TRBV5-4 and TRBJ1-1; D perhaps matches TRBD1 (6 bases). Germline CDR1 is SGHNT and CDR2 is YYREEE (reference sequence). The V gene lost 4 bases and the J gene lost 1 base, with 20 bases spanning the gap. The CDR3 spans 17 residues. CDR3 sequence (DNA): TGTGCCAGCAGCCGGGGGGTGAGGGGGGGCAGGAACACTGAAGCTTTCTTT. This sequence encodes CASSRGVRGGRNTEAFF.

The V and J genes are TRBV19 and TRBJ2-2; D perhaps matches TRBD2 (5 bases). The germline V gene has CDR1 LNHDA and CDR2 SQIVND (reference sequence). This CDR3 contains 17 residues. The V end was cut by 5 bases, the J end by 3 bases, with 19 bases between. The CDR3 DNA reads TGTGCCAGTAGTTTCTCCTGGACTGAAATCCACACCGGGGAGCTGTTTTTT. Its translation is CASSFSWTEIHTGELFF.

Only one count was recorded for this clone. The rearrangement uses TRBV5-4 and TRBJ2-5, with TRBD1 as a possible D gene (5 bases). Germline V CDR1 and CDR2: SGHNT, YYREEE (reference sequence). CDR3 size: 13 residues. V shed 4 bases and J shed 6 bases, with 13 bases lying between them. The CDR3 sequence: CASSPQGRQTQYF. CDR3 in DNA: TGTGCCAGCAGCCCGCAGGGTCGACAGACCCAGTACTTC.

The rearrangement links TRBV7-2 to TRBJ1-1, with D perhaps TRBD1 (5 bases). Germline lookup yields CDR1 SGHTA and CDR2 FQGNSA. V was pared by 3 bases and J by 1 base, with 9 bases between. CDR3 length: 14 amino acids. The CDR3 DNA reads TGTGCCAGCAGCTTTTCAGGGTGGAACACTGAAGCTTTCTTT. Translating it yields CASSFSGWNTEAFF.

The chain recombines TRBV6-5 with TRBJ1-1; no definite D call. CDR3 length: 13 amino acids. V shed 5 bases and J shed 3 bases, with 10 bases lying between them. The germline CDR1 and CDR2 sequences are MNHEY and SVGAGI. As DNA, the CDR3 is TGTGCCAGCAGTCTCAAACCGGACACTGAAGCTTTCTTT. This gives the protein CASSLKPDTEAFF.

Here the CDR3 reads CSVGGRSGTGGNEQYF. The CDR3 DNA is TGCAGCGTTGGAGGCCGCTCCGGGACAGGGGGGAACGAGCAGTACTTC. The chain carries TRBV29-1 and TRBJ2-7; TRBD1 matches 11 bases. Germline V gene data show CDR1 as SQVTM and CDR2 as ANQGSEA. The V segment lost 4 bases and the J segment 5 bases; nucleotides outside the gene matches: 13. The CDR3 covers 16 residues.

For the CDR3, the DNA is TGTGCCAGCAGTCCCCTAGACAGCATGAACACTGAAGCTTTCTTT. It is translated as CASSPLDSMNTEAFF. The chain has TRBV6-5 and TRBJ1-1; a weak D match, TRBD1 (5 bases). V was shortened by 5 bases and J by 0 bases, with 13 bases between the two germline ends. Per germline, CDR1 MNHEY and CDR2 SVGAGI. The CDR3 loop spans 15 amino acids.

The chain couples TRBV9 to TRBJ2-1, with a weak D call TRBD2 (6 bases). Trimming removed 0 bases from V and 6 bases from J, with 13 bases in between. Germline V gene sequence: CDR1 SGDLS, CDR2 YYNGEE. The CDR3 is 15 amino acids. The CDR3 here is CASSVAGLPGNEQFF. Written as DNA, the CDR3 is TGTGCCAGCAGCGTAGCTGGACTACCGGGCAATGAGCAGTTCTTC.

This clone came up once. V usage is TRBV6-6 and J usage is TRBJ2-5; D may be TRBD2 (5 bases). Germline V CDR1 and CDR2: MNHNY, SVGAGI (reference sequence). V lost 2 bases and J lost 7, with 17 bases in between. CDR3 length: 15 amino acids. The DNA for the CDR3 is TGTGCCAGCAGTTACGACCGACTATCCTTAGGGACCCAGTACTTC. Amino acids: CASSYDRLSLGTQYF.

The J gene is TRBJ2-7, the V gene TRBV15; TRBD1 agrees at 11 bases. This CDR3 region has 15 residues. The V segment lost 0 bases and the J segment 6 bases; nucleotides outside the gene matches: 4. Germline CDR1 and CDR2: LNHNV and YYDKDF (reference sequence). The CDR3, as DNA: TGTGCCACCAGCAGAGATGAGGACAGGGGGCTCGAGCAGTACTTC. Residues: CATSRDEDRGLEQYF. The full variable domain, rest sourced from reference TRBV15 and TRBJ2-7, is DAMVIQNPRYQVTQFGKPVTLSCSQTLNHNVMYWYQQKSSQAPKLLFHYYDKDFNNEADTPDNFQSRRPNTSFCFLDIRSPGLGDTAMYLCATSRDEDRGLEQYFGPGTRLTVT.

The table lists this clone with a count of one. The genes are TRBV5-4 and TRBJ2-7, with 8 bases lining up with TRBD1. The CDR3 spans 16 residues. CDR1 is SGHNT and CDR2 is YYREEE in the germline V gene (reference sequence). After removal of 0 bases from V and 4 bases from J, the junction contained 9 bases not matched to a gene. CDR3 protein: CASSLGGSGGRYEQYF. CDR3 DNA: TGTGCCAGCAGCTTGGGAGGGTCAGGGGGCCGGTACGAGCAGTACTTC.

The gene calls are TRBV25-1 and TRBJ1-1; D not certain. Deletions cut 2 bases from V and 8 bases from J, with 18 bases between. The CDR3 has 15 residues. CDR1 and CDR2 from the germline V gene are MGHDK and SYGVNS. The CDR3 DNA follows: TGTGCCAGCAGTGAAGGAAAGTGGAGTACTGGGGAAGCTTTCTTT. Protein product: CASSEGKWSTGEAFF.

CDR3 in amino acids: CASSQTGGSYGYTF. The CDR3 bases are TGTGCCAGCAGTCAGACAGGGGGCAGCTATGGCTACACCTTC. The chain recombines TRBV28 with TRBJ1-2, with 10 bases matching TRBD1. The CDR3 runs to 14 residues. Losses at the gene ends were 5 bases for V and 4 bases for J; bases not matched to a gene: 4. CDR1 is MDHEN, CDR2 SYDVKM, per germline.

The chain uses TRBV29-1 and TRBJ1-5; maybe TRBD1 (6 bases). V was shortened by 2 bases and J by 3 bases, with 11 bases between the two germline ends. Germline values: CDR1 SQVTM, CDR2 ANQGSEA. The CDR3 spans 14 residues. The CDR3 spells CSVEYGQPNQPQHF. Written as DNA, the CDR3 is TGCAGCGTTGAATATGGACAGCCCAATCAGCCCCAGCATTTT.

DNA for the CDR3: TGTGCCAGCAGATACCAGGGGGCCCTTAACTATGGCTACACCTTC. Translation: CASRYQGALNYGYTF. The V and J genes are TRBV5-5 and TRBJ1-2, with 8 bases aligning to TRBD1. CDR3 length equals 15 residues. CDR1 is SGHKS and CDR2 is YYEKEE in the germline V gene (reference sequence). The ends lost 5 bases at V and 1 base at J; junction bases unmatched: 7. Filled out from reference TRBV5-5 and TRBJ1-2, the complete variable domain reads DAGVTQSPTHLIKTRGQQVTLRCSPISGHKSVSWYQQVLGQGPQFIFQYYEKEERGRGNFPDRFSARQFPNYSSELNVNALLLGDSALYLCASRYQGALNYGYTFGSGTRLTVV.

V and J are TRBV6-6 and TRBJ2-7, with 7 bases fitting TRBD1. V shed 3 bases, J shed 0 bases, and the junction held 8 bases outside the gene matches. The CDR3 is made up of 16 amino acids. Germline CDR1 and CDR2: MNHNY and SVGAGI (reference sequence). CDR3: CASSYPGQAISYEQYF. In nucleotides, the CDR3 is TGTGCCAGCAGTTATCCTGGACAGGCCATCTCCTACGAGCAGTACTTC.

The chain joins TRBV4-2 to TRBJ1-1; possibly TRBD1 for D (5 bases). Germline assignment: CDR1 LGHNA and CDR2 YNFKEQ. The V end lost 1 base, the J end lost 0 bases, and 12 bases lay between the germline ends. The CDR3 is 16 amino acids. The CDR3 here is CASSQVQGGMNTEAFF. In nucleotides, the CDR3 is TGTGCCAGCAGCCAAGTCCAGGGCGGGATGAACACTGAAGCTTTCTTT.

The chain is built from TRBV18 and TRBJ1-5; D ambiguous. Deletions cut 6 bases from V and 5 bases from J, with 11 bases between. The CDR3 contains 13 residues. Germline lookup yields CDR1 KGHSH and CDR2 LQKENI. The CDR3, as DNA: TGTGCCAGCTCGTCCGGGCGGGATCAGCCCCAGCATTTT. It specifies CASSSGRDQPQHF.

Written as DNA, the CDR3 is TGTGCCAGCGGTCCTGAGCCCTGGCGGGAGACCCAGTACTTC. Translating it yields CASGPEPWRETQYF. The chain combines TRBV9 with TRBJ2-5; unclear D gene. The germline gives CDR1 SGDLS, CDR2 YYNGEE. The CDR3 has 14 residues. V was pared by 7 bases and J by 5 bases, with 18 bases between.

The CDR3: CASSPWGAGGETQYF. Here the CDR3 DNA reads TGTGCCAGCAGCCCGTGGGGAGCGGGAGGGGAAACGCAGTATTTT. The chain couples TRBV7-9 to TRBJ2-3, with 10 bases that match TRBD2. After removal of 5 bases from V and 9 bases from J, the junction contained 11 bases not matched to a gene. Germline V gene data show CDR1 as SEHNR and CDR2 as FQNEAQ (reference sequence). The CDR3 sequence is 15 residues long.

The DNA of the CDR3 is TGTGCTAGTGGTTTGGTAGCCAGGGGCCGGTCCTACGAGCAGTACTTC. Its protein product is CASGLVARGRSYEQYF. This chain connects TRBV12-5 to TRBJ2-7, with D perhaps matching TRBD1 (6 bases). CDR3 length: 16 amino acids. Germline-derived CDR1 and CDR2 are LGHNT and FRNRAP. The V end lost 0 bases, the J end lost 1 base, and 13 bases lay between the germline ends.